Listed below are T cell receptor beta chains from one sample, sequenced in a study of vaccination and CD4 T cells after COVID-19. Their specific antigens are unknown. TCRdb fed the PCR reads into MiXCR, producing one record per CDR3 protein. The sample has about 13,000 distinct CDR3 sequences, under 55% seen once. Sequencing used CD4+ T cells from blood, cultured in vitro. The receptors were gathered from a human donor who had recovered from COVID-19. The CDR3 runs from the conserved cysteine through the conserved F or W. Each record gives: CDR3 length, J gene, D gene, V gene, clone size, CDR3 protein, CDR3 DNA. The D gene is left open where the match is weak. For some rows the clone size is stated as once, few or many, or as a class when expanded; others skip it.

14,TRBJ2-7,.,TRBV12-3/TRBV12-4,.,CASSGRRFAYEQYF,TGTGCCAGCAGTGGCCGAAGGTTTGCCTACGAGCAGTACTTC
15,TRBJ2-5,.,TRBV10-1,.,CASSESWGAGETQYF,TGCGCCAGCAGTGAGTCGTGGGGGGCCGGAGAGACCCAGTACTTC
15,TRBJ2-2,.,TRBV6-1,.,CASSEMTGDTGELFF,TGTGCCAGCAGCGAGATGACAGGCGACACCGGGGAGCTGTTTTTT
15,TRBJ2-3,TRBD2,TRBV11-3,.,CASSSGGRRTDTQYF,TGTGCCAGCAGCTCGGGGGGGCGGCGCACAGATACGCAGTATTTT
17,TRBJ1-2,.,TRBV6-5,.,CASSYSRWIHRGYGYTF,TGTGCCAGCAGTTACTCACGATGGATCCATAGGGGCTATGGCTACACCTTC
13,TRBJ1-1,.,TRBV10-3,.,CATSSGVTAEAFF,TGTGCCACTTCTTCCGGGGTTACAGCTGAAGCTTTCTTT
12,TRBJ1-1,.,TRBV19,once,CASKRVNTEAFF,TGTGCCAGTAAGAGGGTTAACACTGAAGCTTTCTTT
14,TRBJ1-5,.,TRBV12-3/TRBV12-4,few,CASSFGQDNQPQHF,TGTGCCAGCAGTTTCGGGCAGGATAATCAGCCCCAGCATTTT
16,TRBJ2-2,TRBD2,TRBV27,few,CASSLLAGVWGGELFF,TGTGCCAGCAGTTTATTAGCGGGGGTTTGGGGCGGGGAGCTGTTTTTT
16,TRBJ2-6,.,TRBV6-2/TRBV6-3,.,CASSSRGASGANVLTF,TGTGCCAGCAGTAGTCGGGGGGCCTCTGGGGCCAACGTCCTGACTTTC
16,TRBJ1-5,.,TRBV27,few,CASSSIGGGRNQPQHF,TGTGCCAGCAGTTCCATCGGAGGAGGGAGGAATCAGCCCCAGCATTTT
15,TRBJ2-3,.,TRBV5-1,.,CASSWTRTAGDTQYF,TGCGCCAGCAGCTGGACCCGGACCGCGGGGGATACGCAGTATTTT
13,TRBJ1-2,.,TRBV20-1,medium-sized,CSARPGLNYGYTF,TGCAGTGCTAGACCGGGACTTAACTATGGCTACACCTTC
12,TRBJ2-7,.,TRBV6-2/TRBV6-3,.,CASSYRQLEQYF,TGTGCCAGCAGTTACAGGCAGCTCGAGCAGTACTTC
14,TRBJ2-7,TRBD1,TRBV4-1,.,CASSRYGQGNEQYF,TGCGCCAGCAGCCGGTACGGACAGGGCAACGAGCAGTACTTC
15,TRBJ1-1,TRBD1,TRBV29-1,.,CSVEFHRGLNTEAFF,TGCAGCGTTGAATTTCACAGGGGGTTGAACACTGAAGCTTTCTTT
13,TRBJ2-5,TRBD2,TRBV6-4,.,CASSVTSAETQYF,TGTGCCAGCAGTGTCACTAGCGCCGAGACCCAGTACTTC
15,TRBJ2-3,.,TRBV6-5,few,CASSYGGLYADTQYF,TGTGCCAGCAGTTACGGGGGGTTATACGCAGATACGCAGTATTTT
15,TRBJ1-5,.,TRBV18,few,CASSPQGPSNQPQHF,TGTGCCAGCTCACCACAGGGTCCTAGCAATCAGCCCCAGCATTTT
16,TRBJ1-2,TRBD1,TRBV5-1,.,CASSSRRTGGGYGYTF,TGCGCCAGCAGTTCTCGCCGGACAGGGGGCGGCTATGGCTACACCTTC
14,TRBJ2-3,.,TRBV20-1,.,CSARKITSTDTQYF,TGCAGTGCTAGGAAGATTACTAGCACAGATACGCAGTATTTT
14,TRBJ2-1,TRBD2,TRBV20-1,few,CSASLTSGYNEQFF,TGCAGTGCCAGCCTGACTAGCGGCTACAATGAGCAGTTCTTC
13,TRBJ2-7,.,TRBV3-1,few,CASSQQGPYEQYF,TGTGCCAGCAGCCAACAGGGACCCTACGAGCAGTACTTC
14,TRBJ1-2,.,TRBV18,.,CASSPPNRNYGYTF,TGTGCCAGCTCACCACCGAACAGAAACTATGGCTACACCTTC
14,TRBJ1-1,TRBD1,TRBV2,.,CASRATGARTEAFF,TGTGCCAGCAGAGCCACAGGGGCACGGACTGAAGCTTTCTTT
16,TRBJ1-2,TRBD1,TRBV12-5,.,CASGPQRTGRIYGYTF,TGTGCTAGTGGCCCCCAACGGACAGGGCGGATATATGGCTACACCTTC
13,TRBJ1-2,.,TRBV20-1,few,CSAPTRGNYGYTF,TGCAGTGCCCCAACCCGGGGGAACTATGGCTACACCTTC
13,TRBJ2-1,.,TRBV20-1,.,CSARDDSDYKQFF,TGCAGTGCTAGAGATGATTCAGACTACAAGCAGTTCTTC
13,TRBJ1-5,TRBD1,TRBV20-1,.,CSARDRGNQPQHF,TGCAGTGCACGCGACAGGGGTAATCAGCCCCAGCATTTT
14,TRBJ1-1,TRBD1,TRBV20-1,few,CSAYSGQLNTEAFF,TGCAGTGCTTACTCGGGACAGTTGAACACTGAAGCTTTCTTT
13,TRBJ1-2,TRBD1,TRBV30,.,CAWHNRGPIGYTF,TGTGCCTGGCATAACAGGGGACCTATTGGCTACACCTTC
13,TRBJ1-1,.,TRBV3-1,.,CASSQGSPTGAFF,TGTGCCAGCAGCCAAGGCTCACCAACCGGGGCTTTCTTT
14,TRBJ1-6,.,TRBV6-1,.,CASQVARGESPLHF,TGTGCCAGCCAAGTCGCCCGGGGCGAATCACCCCTCCACTTT
19,TRBJ1-5,.,TRBV21-1,.,CASSKARLEGDYSNQPQHF,TGTGCCAGCAGCAAAGCGCGCCTTGAGGGGGATTATAGCAATCAGCCCCAGCATTTT